Below are 24 T cell receptor beta chains sequenced from a single sample in a study of blood T cell repertoires in COVID-19. Assay: immunoSEQ multiplex PCR; the TCRdb copy retains only in-frame clones and omits some. The sample shows nearly 200,000 clones, less than 90% of them seen only once. Sequencing input: peripheral blood. All receptors come from a human donor in a cohort sampled during active COVID-19.

The chain couples TRBV19 to TRBJ1-2, with 7 bases aligning to TRBD1. Looked up from germline, CDR1 is LNHDA and CDR2 is SQIVND (reference sequence). The CDR3 covers 15 residues. Germline trimming cut 3 bases from V and 4 bases from J; bases unmatched to any gene: 8. CDR3 sequence (DNA): TGTGCCAGTAGTATGGACAGGTGGGGGACCTATGGCTACACCTTC. Its translation: CASSMDRWGTYGYTF.

The gene calls are TRBV24-1 and TRBJ2-5; 11 nucleotides match TRBD2. This CDR3 is built from 16 residues. The germline V gene encodes CDR1 KGHDR and CDR2 SFDVKD. The junction had 6 bases not matched to a gene; V was cut back by 3 bases and J by 4 bases. This CDR3 is CATSDSLAGGGETQYF. DNA of the CDR3: TGTGCCACCAGTGATAGCCTAGCGGGAGGCGGAGAGACCCAGTACTTC.

The CDR3 sequence: CAISDRRTENTIYF. CDR3 DNA sequence: TGTGCCATCAGTGACCGAAGGACAGAAAACACCATATATTTT. The J gene is TRBJ1-3, the V gene TRBV10-3; D is possibly TRBD1 (6 bases). The germline gives CDR1 ENHRY, CDR2 SYGVKD. Trimming removed 3 bases at V and 6 bases at J, with 12 bases between. This CDR3 has 14 amino acids.

This clone was found once. The chain combines TRBV9 with TRBJ2-2; tentative D call: TRBD2 (6 bases). V was pared by 2 bases and J by 1 base, with 12 bases between. The CDR3 is 16 amino acids. Germline CDR1 and CDR2: SGDLS and YYNGEE. This chain's CDR3 is CASSVRGELNTGELFF. For the CDR3, the DNA is TGTGCCAGCAGCGTGCGCGGGGAGCTGAACACCGGGGAGCTGTTTTTT.

The count of this clone is one. V and J are TRBV6-5 and TRBJ1-1; TRBD1 is a possible D gene (6 bases). Between the trimmed V and J ends, which lost 8 bases and 4 bases, there was a span of 11 bases. Germline lookup yields CDR1 MNHEY and CDR2 SVGAGI. The CDR3 runs 12 residues. This chain's CDR3 is CASRQGSTEAFF. In nucleotides, the CDR3 is TGTGCCAGCCGTCAGGGGAGCACTGAAGCTTTCTTT.

This chain links TRBV19 with TRBJ1-5; D is perhaps TRBD1 (5 bases). This CDR3 contains 14 residues. The germline V gene has CDR1 LNHDA and CDR2 SQIVND (reference sequence). Between the trimmed V and J ends, which lost 5 bases and 9 bases, there was a span of 17 bases. The CDR3: CASSPPGVSGPQHF. CDR3 nucleotides: TGTGCCAGTAGTCCACCGGGGGTATCCGGGCCCCAGCATTTT.

V gene TRBV5-1 combines with J gene TRBJ2-5; 9 bases map to TRBD2. The CDR3 is 16 amino acids. In germline, CDR1 is SGHRS, CDR2 YFSETQ. V was clipped by 2 bases and J by 1 base; unmatched bases: 6. As DNA, the CDR3 is TGCGCCAGCAGCTTAGCTAGCGGGGCAATCCAAGAGACCCAGTACTTC. It specifies CASSLASGAIQETQYF.

This rearrangement joins TRBV3-1 (or the pseudogene TRBV3-2) to TRBJ2-1, with D hard to call. V shed 5 bases and J shed 0 bases, with 8 bases lying between them. The CDR3 length is 14 residues. Per germline, CDR1 LGHDT and CDR2 YNNKEL (reference sequence). CDR3 sequence reads: CASSYASSYNEQFF. CDR3 sequence (DNA): TGTGCCAGCAGCTACGCCAGCTCCTACAATGAGCAGTTCTTC.

The V and J genes are TRBV27 and TRBJ1-2; TRBD1 might be the D (6 bases). The germline V gene has CDR1 MNHEY and CDR2 SMNVEV (reference sequence). CDR3 size: 14 residues. Trimming cost V 0 bases and J 10 bases, with 15 bases left between them. DNA of the CDR3: TGTGCCAGCAGTTTATCCGGGACACCTGGTAACTACACCTTC. Translated: CASSLSGTPGNYTF.

This chain joins TRBV28 and TRBJ2-5; D gene ambiguous. V dropped 8 bases and J dropped 5 bases, with 6 bases sitting between them. CDR1 MDHEN and CDR2 SYDVKM come from the germline V gene. The CDR3 runs to 10 residues. CDR3 nucleotides: TGTGCCAGCGCTCAGGAGACCCAGTACTTC. Translation gives CASAQETQYF.

The sample holds a few counts of this clone. The rearrangement links TRBV12-5 to TRBJ1-2; TRBD1 is a possible D gene (5 bases). Germline CDR1 LGHNT, CDR2 FRNRAP. The V gene lost 1 base and the J gene lost 6 bases, with 12 bases spanning the gap. The CDR3 is 14 amino acids. Here the CDR3 DNA reads TGTGCTAGTGGTTTGGCGGTACAGGCCCATGGCTACACCTTC. Amino acids: CASGLAVQAHGYTF.

The CDR3 loop reads CASSLEYTSYEQYF. CDR3 nucleotides: TGTGCCAGCAGCTTAGAGTACACCTCCTACGAGCAGTACTTC. The chain joins TRBV7-2 to TRBJ2-7; D gene uncertain. CDR3 length equals 14 residues. The ends were cut back, 1 base at V and 0 bases at J, with 7 bases in the middle. The germline CDR1 and CDR2 sequences are SGHTA and FQGNSA.

This chain uses TRBV5-4 with TRBJ1-6; D is possibly TRBD1 (6 bases). This CDR3 has 15 amino acids. CDR1 and CDR2 (germline): SGHNT, YYREEE (reference sequence). Trimming shortened V by 4 bases and J by 8 bases, and 16 bases separated the two germline ends. The chain's CDR3 is CASSPSDSKHSPLHF. The CDR3 DNA reads as TGTGCCAGCAGCCCGTCGGACAGCAAACATTCACCCCTCCACTTT. Full variable domain (missing parts from reference TRBV5-4 and TRBJ1-6): ETGVTQSPTHLIKTRGQQVTLRCSSQSGHNTVSWYQQALGQGPQFIFQYYREEENGRGNFPPRFSGLQFPNYSSELNVNALELDDSALYLCASSPSDSKHSPLHFGNGTRLTVT.

This clone was seen many times. V is TRBV5-5 and J is TRBJ2-3; 10 nucleotides match TRBD2. The CDR3 runs 16 residues. J lost 4 bases, V lost 2 bases, and 7 bases had no gene match. Germline V gives CDR1 SGHKS, CDR2 YYEKEE (reference sequence). The CDR3 sequence is CASSLLAGGVADTQYF. The DNA of the CDR3 is TGTGCCAGCAGCTTATTAGCGGGGGGAGTTGCAGATACGCAGTATTTT.

This clone was seen a few times. The chain uses TRBV7-8 and TRBJ1-5, with D perhaps matching TRBD1 (6 bases). Germline CDR1 is SGHVS and CDR2 is FQNEAQ. The germline V and J ends were trimmed by 5 bases and 1 base, with 15 bases remaining between them. CDR3 length: 16 residues. CDR3 sequence reads: CASSVRSGVSNQPQHF. The CDR3 DNA reads TGTGCCAGCAGCGTGCGATCAGGGGTCAGCAATCAGCCCCAGCATTTT.

The rearrangement joins TRBV4-1 to TRBJ1-2, with 7 bases identical to TRBD1. Germline values: CDR1 MGHRA, CDR2 YSYEKL. Trimming took 2 bases from V and 3 from J; bases not matched to a gene: 6. CDR3 length equals 15 residues. Here the CDR3 DNA reads TGCGCCAGCAGCCAAAGTAGGGGGCTCTACTATGGCTACACCTTC. It translates to CASSQSRGLYYGYTF.

The rearrangement links TRBV2 to TRBJ1-1, with D hard to call. The CDR3 sequence is 14 residues long. Trimming removed 8 bases at V and 4 bases at J, with 17 bases between. Germline assignment: CDR1 SNHLY and CDR2 FYNNEI. CDR3: CASAPSRGGTEAFF. CDR3 in DNA: TGTGCCAGCGCACCTTCTCGGGGAGGCACTGAAGCTTTCTTT.

The chain carries TRBV7-3 and TRBJ2-1, with D tentatively TRBD2 (6 bases). Germline CDR1 is SGHTA and CDR2 is FQGTGA. CDR3 size: 13 residues. V lost 2 bases and J lost 8, with 10 bases in between. CDR3 residues: CASSLYGGYEQFF. CDR3 in DNA: TGTGCCAGCAGCTTATACGGGGGTTATGAGCAGTTCTTC.

The genes are TRBV5-1 and TRBJ2-7; D perhaps matches TRBD1 (5 bases). The V gene's germline CDR1 is SGHRS and CDR2 YFSETQ. CDR3 length: 14 amino acids. Trimming left V 1 base short and J 2 bases short, with 10 bases between. DNA of the CDR3: TGCGCCAGCAGCTTGCAGGGTCGAACCTACGAGCAGTACTTC. Translation gives CASSLQGRTYEQYF.

The chain combines TRBV5-1 with TRBJ2-5; D possibly corresponds to TRBD1 (5 bases). Germline values: CDR1 SGHRS, CDR2 YFSETQ. The CDR3 contains 14 residues. Trimming pared 0 bases from V and 3 bases from J, leaving 9 bases between. The CDR3: CASSLAAREETQYF. CDR3 sequence (DNA): TGCGCCAGCAGCTTGGCCGCCAGGGAAGAGACCCAGTACTTC.

This chain links TRBV28 with TRBJ1-2; 7 bases fit TRBD1. The CDR3 length is 12 residues. J was trimmed by 2 bases and V by 6 bases; bases with no gene match: 0. The germline V gene has CDR1 MDHEN and CDR2 SYDVKM. As DNA, the CDR3 is TGTGCCAGCAGGGGACAGAACTATGGCTACACCTTC. Translated, it gives CASRGQNYGYTF.

This chain links TRBV10-1 with TRBJ2-7; possible D gene TRBD1, 6 bases. Germline CDR1 and CDR2: WNHNN and SYGVQD (reference sequence). This CDR3 has 11 residues. Between the trimmed V and J ends, which lost 4 bases and 13 bases, there was a span of 14 bases. CDR3 in amino acids: CASSGEGTTYV. CDR3 sequence (DNA): TGCGCCAGCAGTGGAGAGGGGACAACCTACGTC.

V is TRBV10-2 and J is TRBJ1-2, with D unresolved. The germline V and J ends were trimmed by 5 bases and 4 bases, with 8 bases remaining between them. The CDR3 contains 12 residues. Per germline, CDR1 WSHSY and CDR2 SAAADI. The CDR3 DNA sequence: TGCGCCAGCAGTAAGGAGAGCTATGGCTACACCTTC. Translation gives CASSKESYGYTF.

The V gene is TRBV6-1, the J gene TRBJ1-3, with TRBD1 matching 9 bases. Germline trimming cut 4 bases from V and 2 bases from J; bases unmatched to any gene: 6. The length of the CDR3 is 16 residues. CDR1 and CDR2 from the germline V gene are MNHNS and SASEGT. The DNA of the CDR3 is TGTGCCAGCAGTGTTATCCGGGACAGGGCTGGAAACACCATATATTTT. Translation: CASSVIRDRAGNTIYF.